This T cell receptor beta chain was identified in a study of shared clonotypes between healthy human individuals. Comments on this clone: Additional DNA sequences in this sample encode the identical CDR3.

Sequenced by immunoSEQ multiplex PCR; TCRdb stores in-frame clones only, minus some. The sample shows roughly 2,300,000 clones, 85% to 95% of them seen only once. The receptor comes from a man aged 18 to 29 in good health. Some clones in this sample may be carry-over from other donors' samples. The sequenced material came from naive CD4+ T cells from PBMCs. Described subset: CD45RA+ positively selected.

The CDR3 reads CASSPGQGVGGYTF. In DNA form, the CDR3 reads TGCGCCAGCAGCCCTGGACAGGGGGTTGGTGGCTACACCTTC. J is TRBJ1-2 and V is TRBV5-1; TRBD1 agrees at 10 bases. Germline CDR1 reads SGHRS; CDR2 reads YFSETQ. This CDR3 is built from 14 residues. Germline trimming cut 4 bases from V and 7 bases from J; bases unmatched to any gene: 7.